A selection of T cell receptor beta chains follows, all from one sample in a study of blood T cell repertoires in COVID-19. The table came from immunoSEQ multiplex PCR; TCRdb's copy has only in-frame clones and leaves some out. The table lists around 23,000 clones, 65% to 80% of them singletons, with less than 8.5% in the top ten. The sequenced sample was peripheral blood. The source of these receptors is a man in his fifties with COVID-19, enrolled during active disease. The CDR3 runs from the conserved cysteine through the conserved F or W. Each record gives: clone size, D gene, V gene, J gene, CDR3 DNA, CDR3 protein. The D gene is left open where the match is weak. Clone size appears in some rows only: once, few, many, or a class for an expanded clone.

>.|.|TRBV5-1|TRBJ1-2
TGCGCCAGCAGCGTAGGACAAGGCGAGGGCTACACCTTC
CASSVGQGEGYTF
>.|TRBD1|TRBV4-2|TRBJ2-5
TGTGCCAGCAGCCAGGTGGACAGGGCAGAGACCCAGTACTTC
CASSQVDRAETQYF
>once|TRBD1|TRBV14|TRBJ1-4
TGTGCCAGCAGCCAAGGAGGGGACAGGGGGCGCAAAGAAAAACTGTTTTTT
CASSQGGDRGRKEKLFF
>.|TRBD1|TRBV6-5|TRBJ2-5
TGTGCCAGCAGGCCAGGGGGCGCGGAGACCCAGTACTTC
CASRPGGAETQYF
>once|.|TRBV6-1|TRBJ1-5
TGTGCCAGCAGTGATCCCGGGAAACTATATAGCAATCAGCCCCAGCATTTT
CASSDPGKLYSNQPQHF
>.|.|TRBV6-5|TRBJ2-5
TGTGCCAGCAGTTACGACGGCGGGGCCCAAGAGACCCAGTACTTC
CASSYDGGAQETQYF
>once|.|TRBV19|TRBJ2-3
TGTGCCAGTAGTACGACAACTAGTTCAGATACGCAGTATTTT
CASSTTTSSDTQYF
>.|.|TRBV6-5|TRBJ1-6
TGTGCCAGCAGTTACTCGTTGAATTTAGCCTCGCCCCTCCACTTT
CASSYSLNLASPLHF
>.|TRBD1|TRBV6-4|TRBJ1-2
TGTGCCAATCCACTCGGGACAGGCCTCTGTAAGTATGGCTACACCTTC
CANPLGTGLCKYGYTF
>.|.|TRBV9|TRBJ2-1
TGTGCCAGCAGCTTAAACAATGAGCAGTTCTTC
CASSLNNEQFF
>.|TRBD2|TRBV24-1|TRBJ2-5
TGTGCCACCAGTGACTGGGGAGCGGGAGCAGAGACCCAGTACTTC
CATSDWGAGAETQYF
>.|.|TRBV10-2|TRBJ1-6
TGCGCCAGCAGCGAACCCGGGAATAATTCACCCCTCCACTTT
CASSEPGNNSPLHF
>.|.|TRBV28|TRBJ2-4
TGTGCCAGCAGGAATACAGGAAACATTCAGTACTTC
CASRNTGNIQYF
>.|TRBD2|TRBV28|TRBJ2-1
TGTGCCAGCAGTCCTAGCGGGGGGCAATCCTACAATGAGCAGTTCTTC
CASSPSGGQSYNEQFF
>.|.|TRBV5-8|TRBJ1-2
TGTGCCAGCAGTGTACTTGGGGAGAATGGCTACACCTTC
CASSVLGENGYTF
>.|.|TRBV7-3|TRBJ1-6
TGTGCCAGCAGCTTGGGGCTTTTTTCACCCCTCCACTTT
CASSLGLFSPLHF